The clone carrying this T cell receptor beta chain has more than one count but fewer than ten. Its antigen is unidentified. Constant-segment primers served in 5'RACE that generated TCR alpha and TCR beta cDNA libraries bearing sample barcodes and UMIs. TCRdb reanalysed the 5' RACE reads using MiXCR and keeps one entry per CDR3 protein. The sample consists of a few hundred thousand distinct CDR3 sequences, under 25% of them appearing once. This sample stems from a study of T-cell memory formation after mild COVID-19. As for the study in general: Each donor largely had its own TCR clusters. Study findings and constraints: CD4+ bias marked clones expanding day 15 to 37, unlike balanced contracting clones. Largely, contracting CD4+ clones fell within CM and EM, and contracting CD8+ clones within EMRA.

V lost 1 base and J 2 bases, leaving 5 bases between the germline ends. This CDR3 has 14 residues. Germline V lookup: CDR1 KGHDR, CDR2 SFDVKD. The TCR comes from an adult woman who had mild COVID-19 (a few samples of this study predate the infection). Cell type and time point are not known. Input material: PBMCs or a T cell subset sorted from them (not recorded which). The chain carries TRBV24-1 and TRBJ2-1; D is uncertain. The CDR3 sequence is CATSDFGPYNEQFF. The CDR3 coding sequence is TGTGCCACCAGTGATTTTGGACCCTACAATGAGCAGTTCTTC.